This is a list of T cell receptor beta chains from one sample in a study of T-cell reconstitution after alpha-beta-depleted transplantation in children. TCRdb reprocessed the PCR reads with MiXCR, giving one entry per CDR3 protein. The sample consists of 550,000 to 800,000 distinct CDR3 sequences, roughly 14% of them appearing once. The material was PBMCs, obtained before TCRalphabeta/CD19-depleted stem cell transplant. These receptors originate from a girl aged 2-10 years with congenital amegakaryocytic thrombocytopenia, due to receive a stem cell transplant. CDR3s include the opening cysteine and the closing phenylalanine or tryptophan. A D gene is named only where the DNA matches it firmly. A row's size may be missing; if present it is once, few, many or a size class.

CDR3 DNA: TGCGCCAGCAGCCCCAACTCCCATAAGACCCAGTACTTC
CDR3 protein: CASSPNSHKTQYF
clone size: -
V gene: TRBV5-1
J gene: TRBJ2-5
D gene: -

CDR3 DNA: TGCAGTGCTTCCCAGGGGCCAGAGATCTGGGGCTACACCTTC
CDR3 protein: CSASQGPEIWGYTF
clone size: many
V gene: TRBV20-1
J gene: TRBJ1-2
D gene: -

CDR3 DNA: TGTGCCAGCAGTAAACTAGCGGGAGCGTACAATGAGCAGTTCTTC
CDR3 protein: CASSKLAGAYNEQFF
clone size: many
V gene: TRBV6-1
J gene: TRBJ2-1
D gene: TRBD2

CDR3 DNA: TGTGCCAGCAGGAGTGTGCGGGAGGTCCCAGATACGCAGTATTTT
CDR3 protein: CASRSVREVPDTQYF
clone size: many
V gene: TRBV28
J gene: TRBJ2-3
D gene: TRBD2

CDR3 DNA: TGCGCCAGCAGCGGGGGACCGGACGCCTACGAGCAGTACTTC
CDR3 protein: CASSGGPDAYEQYF
clone size: many
V gene: TRBV5-1
J gene: TRBJ2-7
D gene: -

CDR3 DNA: TGTGCCAGCAGCTCGGCGGTTGGACGGTACCAAGAGACCCAGTACTTC
CDR3 protein: CASSSAVGRYQETQYF
clone size: many
V gene: TRBV5-6
J gene: TRBJ2-5
D gene: -

CDR3 DNA: TGTGCCAGCAGCTTAGCCCTCCGAAATACGCAGTATTTT
CDR3 protein: CASSLALRNTQYF
clone size: many
V gene: TRBV7-2
J gene: TRBJ2-3
D gene: -

CDR3 DNA: TGTGCCAGCAGTTTCAGGGAGGTGCAGTACTTC
CDR3 protein: CASSFREVQYF
clone size: -
V gene: TRBV12-3/TRBV12-4
J gene: TRBJ2-7
D gene: -

CDR3 DNA: TGTGCCACCAGCAGAGATCCAGGACTAGCGGAGACGTCGCTTCGCTTC
CDR3 protein: CATSRDPGLAETSLRF
clone size: -
V gene: TRBV15
J gene: TRBJ2-5
D gene: TRBD2

CDR3 DNA: TGCGCCAGCAGCTCCATGTTCATATTTGAGACCCAGTACTTC
CDR3 protein: CASSSMFIFETQYF
clone size: many
V gene: TRBV5-1
J gene: TRBJ2-5
D gene: -

CDR3 DNA: TGCAGTGCTGCAACCACTAGCGGGAGTCCAGAGGAGCAGTACTTC
CDR3 protein: CSAATTSGSPEEQYF
clone size: many
V gene: TRBV20-1
J gene: TRBJ2-7
D gene: TRBD2

CDR3 DNA: TGCGCCAGCAGCCAAGATCAAACTAGCGGATTGTACAATGAGCAGTTCTTC
CDR3 protein: CASSQDQTSGLYNEQFF
clone size: few
V gene: TRBV4-1
J gene: TRBJ2-1
D gene: TRBD2

CDR3 DNA: TGCGCCAGCAGCCAAGGACTAGGGGGCACCGAGCAGTACTTC
CDR3 protein: CASSQGLGGTEQYF
clone size: -
V gene: TRBV5-1
J gene: TRBJ2-7
D gene: -

CDR3 DNA: TGCAGCGTCGGATCGGGGACTAGCGGGATGAATGAGCAGTTCTTC
CDR3 protein: CSVGSGTSGMNEQFF
clone size: many
V gene: TRBV29-1
J gene: TRBJ2-1
D gene: TRBD2

CDR3 DNA: TGTGCCAGCTCACCCAGTCCAGAGACCCAGTACTTC
CDR3 protein: CASSPSPETQYF
clone size: many
V gene: TRBV18
J gene: TRBJ2-5
D gene: -

CDR3 DNA: TGTGCCTGGAGTGTACCGCGGGCGACCTACGAGCAGTACTTC
CDR3 protein: CAWSVPRATYEQYF
clone size: -
V gene: TRBV30
J gene: TRBJ2-7
D gene: -

CDR3 DNA: TGTGCCTGGAGAAGGCTCCCCGGAGTAGATACGCAGTATTTT
CDR3 protein: CAWRRLPGVDTQYF
clone size: -
V gene: TRBV30
J gene: TRBJ2-3
D gene: -

CDR3 DNA: TGTGCCACCAGTGCCCCACTGACCACAGATACGCAGTATTTT
CDR3 protein: CATSAPLTTDTQYF
clone size: few
V gene: TRBV24-1
J gene: TRBJ2-3
D gene: -

CDR3 DNA: TGCAGGCCCATTGACAATACGCATGGCTACACCTTC
CDR3 protein: CRPIDNTHGYTF
clone size: -
V gene: TRBV20-1
J gene: TRBJ1-2
D gene: -